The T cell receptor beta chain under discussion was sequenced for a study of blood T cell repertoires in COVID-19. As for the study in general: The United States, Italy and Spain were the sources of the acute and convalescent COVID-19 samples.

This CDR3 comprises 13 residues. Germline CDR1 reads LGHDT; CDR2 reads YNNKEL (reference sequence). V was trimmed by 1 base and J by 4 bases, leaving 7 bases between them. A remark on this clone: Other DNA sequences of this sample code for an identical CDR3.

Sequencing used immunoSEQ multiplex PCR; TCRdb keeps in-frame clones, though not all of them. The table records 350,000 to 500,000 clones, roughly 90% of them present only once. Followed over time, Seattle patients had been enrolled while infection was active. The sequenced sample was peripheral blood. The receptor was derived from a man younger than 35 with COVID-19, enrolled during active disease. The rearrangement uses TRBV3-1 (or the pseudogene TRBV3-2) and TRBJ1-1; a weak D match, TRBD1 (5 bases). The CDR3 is CASSQGRGTEAFF. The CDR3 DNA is TGTGCCAGCAGCCAAGGAAGGGGCACTGAAGCTTTCTTT.